Listed here are 16 T cell receptor beta chains from one sample, sequenced in a study of human T cells and chemical hapten exposure. This sample's time point: pre-sensitization, week 0. Treatment indicated: therapeutic diphenylcyclopropenone sensitization with weekly scalp DPC. From the RACE reads, TCRdb called clonotypes with MiXCR, one entry per CDR3 protein. Among around 380,000 distinct CDR3 sequences listed, approximately 5.8% were seen once. The sequencing here drew on whole blood, taken in connection with sensitization to the hapten diphenylcyclopropenone (DPC). The receptors derive from a woman in her late teens or twenties with alopecia areata. Some clones in this sample may be carry-over from other donors' samples.

This clonotype showed up many times. The CDR3 reads CASSWDRRNTEAFF. DNA of the CDR3: TGTGCCAGCAGCTGGGACAGAAGGAACACTGAAGCTTTCTTT. The rearrangement links TRBV5-4 to TRBJ1-1; 7 bases agree with TRBD1. The germline CDR1 and CDR2 sequences are SGHNT and YYREEE (reference sequence). J gave up 1 base and V 3 bases, and 3 bases lay outside the gene matches. This CDR3 comprises 14 residues.

This clonotype was picked up a small number of times. The chain uses TRBV20-1 and TRBJ2-5; perhaps D is TRBD1 or TRBD2 (6 bases each). Germline CDR1 reads DFQATT; CDR2 reads SNEGSKA (reference sequence). CDR3 length equals 12 residues. CDR3 nucleotides: TGCAGCGGGTTTTGGAGGGGGGAGACCCAGTACTTC. Translating it yields CSGFWRGETQYF.

The chain couples TRBV7-2 to TRBJ2-1; TRBD2 matches 8 bases. Germline V gene sequence: CDR1 SGHTA, CDR2 FQGNSA. This CDR3 spans 16 amino acids. Germline trimming cut 4 bases from V and 4 bases from J; bases unmatched to any gene: 9. The CDR3: CASSSQPSGRYNEQFF. The CDR3 region has the DNA TGTGCCAGCAGCTCTCAACCTAGCGGGCGATACAATGAGCAGTTCTTC.

About this clonotype: The junction departs from germline at one end; a sequencing error may be responsible. The chain is built from TRBV12-3 or TRBV12-4 and TRBJ2-3, with D possibly called TRBD1 or TRBD2 (6 bases each). There are 16 residues in the CDR3. The CDR3 DNA follows: TGTGCCAGCACCCCAGGTGGGGGCCGGGGGCCAGATACGCATTATTTT. This translates into CASTPGGGRGPDTHYF.

This clonotype appeared many times. The gene calls are TRBV7-3 and TRBJ2-1; D gene unclear. This CDR3 region has 15 residues. The V and J ends lost 5 bases and 4 bases respectively, with 15 bases between them. Per the germline V gene, CDR1 is SGHTA and CDR2 is FQGTGA. This chain's CDR3 is CASSKNNGLYNEQFF. CDR3 in DNA: TGTGCCAGCAGCAAGAACAATGGGTTATACAATGAGCAGTTCTTC.

There are many counts of this clonotype. At one boundary the junction diverges from the germline segment, which might be a read error. DNA for the CDR3: TGTGCCAGCAGCCTAGCGCCGGAACGAGAGACCCAGTACTTC. Protein: CASSLAPERETQYF. This sequence joins TRBV11-1 and TRBJ2-5; a weak D match, TRBD2 (6 bases). The CDR3 extends over 14 amino acids. Looked up from germline, CDR1 is SGHAT and CDR2 is FQDESV (reference sequence).

In its sample, this clonotype was seen a few times. The V gene is TRBV6-5, the J gene TRBJ1-3; a possible D gene is TRBD1 (6 bases). CDR3 length: 14 amino acids. Germline-derived CDR1 and CDR2 are MNHEY and SVGAGI. V gave up 8 bases and J gave up 4 bases, with 15 bases separating them. The CDR3 DNA is TGTGCCAGCGGGAGGACAGCAGGGGGAAACACCATATATTTT. This sequence encodes CASGRTAGGNTIYF.

This clonotype was recorded a few times. The chain is built from TRBV12-3 or TRBV12-4 and TRBJ2-3; TRBD2 agrees at 8 bases. The CDR3 runs 16 residues. V shed 3 bases and J 1 base; nucleotides not matched to a gene: 6. CDR3 in amino acids: CASSLPSGWGTDTQYF. In nucleotides, the CDR3 is TGTGCCAGCAGTTTGCCTAGCGGGTGGGGCACAGATACGCAGTATTTT.

This clonotype was detected ten times or more. This sequence joins TRBV7-3 and TRBJ2-7, with D perhaps assigned TRBD1 or TRBD2 (5 bases each). Germline assignment: CDR1 SGHTA and CDR2 FQGTGA. The V and J ends lost 0 bases and 5 bases respectively, with 8 bases between them. The CDR3 contains 13 residues. The CDR3 DNA reads TGTGCCAGCAGCTTAACCAGGGAGCACGAGCAGTACTTC. It codes for CASSLTREHEQYF.

This chain links TRBV10-3 with TRBJ2-3; 7 positions match TRBD1. Germline V lookup: CDR1 ENHRY, CDR2 SYGVKD. This CDR3 spans 15 amino acids. J lost 0 bases, V lost 10 bases, and 10 bases had no gene match. As DNA, the CDR3 is TGTGCCACTAGAGCGACAGGGTCTAGCACAGATACGCAGTATTTT. Translating gives CATRATGSSTDTQYF.

The gene calls are TRBV5-1 and TRBJ1-4, with D unclear. Trimming took 4 bases from V and 0 from J, leaving 10 bases between them. CDR3 length: 15 residues. Germline V gene lookup returns CDR1 SGHRS and CDR2 YFSETQ. CDR3 nucleotide sequence: TGCGCCAGCAGCCCAACCACTGCAACTAATGAAAAACTGTTTTTT. Amino acids: CASSPTTATNEKLFF.

The table lists this clonotype with a few counts. The gene calls are TRBV12-3 or TRBV12-4 and TRBJ1-2, with 10 bases aligning to TRBD1. The length of the CDR3 is 15 residues. The V gene end was trimmed by 2 bases and the J gene end by 6 bases; junction bases not matched to a gene: 6. CDR3 in DNA: TGTGCCAGCAGTTTAATTGGGACAGGGGAGGATGGCTACACCTTC. Translated, it gives CASSLIGTGEDGYTF.

This chain joins TRBV2 and TRBJ1-1; D remains ambiguous. V shed 7 bases and J shed 4 bases, with 22 bases lying between them. This CDR3 region has 16 residues. Germline values: CDR1 SNHLY, CDR2 FYNNEI. CDR3 sequence: CASMGAKDAFGTEAFF. The CDR3 DNA reads as TGTGCCAGCATGGGAGCCAAGGACGCCTTTGGCACTGAAGCTTTCTTT. Full variable domain (missing parts from reference TRBV2 and TRBJ1-1): EPEVTQTPSHQVTQMGQEVILRCVPISNHLYFYWYRQILGQKVEFLVSFYNNEISEKSEIFDDQFSVERPDGSNFTLKIRSTKLEDSAMYFCASMGAKDAFGTEAFFGQGTRLTVV.

This clonotype was observed at least ten times. The rearrangement links TRBV7-2 to TRBJ2-3; D tentatively reads TRBD1 or TRBD2 (5 bases each). CDR1 and CDR2 (germline): SGHTA, FQGNSA. Trimming removed 4 bases at V and 7 bases at J, with 12 bases between. This CDR3 contains 13 residues. The CDR3 coding sequence is TGTGCCAGCAGCTCATCGGGACCCAATACGCAGTATTTT. Translating gives CASSSSGPNTQYF.

J is TRBJ2-6 and V is TRBV5-1, with TRBD2 as a possible D gene (6 bases). V was pared by 2 bases and J by 0 bases, with 24 bases between. Germline V gives CDR1 SGHRS, CDR2 YFSETQ. The CDR3 is 21 amino acids. CDR3 in DNA: TGCGCCAGCAGCTTAGCCTTGGTCACGGGAGCGAGCCTCTCTGGGGCCAACGTCCTGACTTTC. It is translated as CASSLALVTGASLSGANVLTF.

The chain has TRBV7-2 and TRBJ2-3, with D unclear. The germline V gene encodes CDR1 SGHTA and CDR2 FQGNSA. The V gene lost 5 bases and the J gene lost 4 bases, with 7 bases spanning the gap. The CDR3 contains 12 residues. CDR3 nucleotide sequence: TGTGCCAGCAGCCCCGACGCAGATACGCAGTATTTT. Translated, it gives CASSPDADTQYF.